This entry is about one T cell receptor beta chain. Germline V CDR1 and CDR2: SGDLS, YYNGEE. The CDR3 has 16 residues. This entry is derived from a study of monozygotic twins with inflammatory bowel disease. Reprocessing the 5' RACE reads, TCRdb reports a single entry for every CDR3 protein and omits DNA. In total, the table holds a few hundred thousand distinct CDR3 sequences. This receptor was taken from a human donor with ulcerative colitis or Crohn's disease, or a healthy co-twin of an affected twin (not recorded which). Sequenced input: blood. V usage is TRBV9 and J usage is TRBJ2-5; TCRdb indicates TRBD1, and absent DNA this call remains unverified. CDR3 in amino acids: CASSPGVGGPQETQYF.